This TCR beta chain was observed in a study of T cell clonality in common variable immunodeficiency. Donors gave roughly 4.5 to 8.5 ml heparinized peripheral whole blood. Control and CVID samples contributed equal amounts of genomic DNA. Measured with immunoSEQ multiplex PCR; TCRdb has only the in-frame clones, and not every one. The sample counts 25,000 to 35,000 clones, none seen once; the ten largest own 10% to 15%. This clone occurred many times. Its antigen is undetermined. The CDR3 extends 3 residues past the end of the read, so its final part is completed from the germline J gene. Study-wide points: CVID subjects had higher TCRbeta clonality than healthy controls, most marked in about a third. Shared TCRbeta clones were fewer between CVID subjects than controls.

The CDR3 loop spans 12 amino acids. Germline V gene lookup returns CDR1 SGHNT and CDR2 YYREEE (reference sequence). The V and J ends lost 5 bases and 8 bases respectively, with 12 bases between them. The source is a person aged 18 to 70 in good health. V gene TRBV5-4 combines with J gene TRBJ2-3, with D unresolved. Sequencing used peripheral blood mononuclear cells. The CDR3 sequence: CASRPESGTQYF. CDR3 bases read: TGTGCCAGCAGGCCTGAGTCGGGTACG. The full variable domain, with the rest looked up from reference TRBV5-4 and TRBJ2-3, is ETGVTQSPTHLIKTRGQQVTLRCSSQSGHNTVSWYQQALGQGPQFIFQYYREEENGRGNFPPRFSGLQFPNYSSELNVNALELDDSALYLCASRPESGTQYFGPGTRLTVL.